The T cell receptor (beta chain) under discussion was sequenced for a study of blood T cell repertoires in COVID-19. Repertoires were generated with immunoSEQ multiplex PCR, while TCRdb's copy carries only in-frame clones and drops some. This table holds approximately 300,000 clones, roughly 90% found once. The CDR3 totals 15 residues. V lost 5 bases to trimming and J lost 7 bases; unmatched junction nucleotides: 6. Germline V gene data show CDR1 as LNHNV and CDR2 as YYDKDF (reference sequence). The receptor was isolated from a man aged 18 to 30 with active or convalescent COVID-19. V and J are TRBV15 and TRBJ2-1, with TRBD2 identical over 12 bases. Sequenced material: peripheral blood. The CDR3 bases are TGTGCCACCAGCGGACTAGCGGGGAGGGTAAATGAGCAGTTCTTC. This sequence encodes CATSGLAGRVNEQFF.